This TCR beta chain was identified during a study of STAT3 mutations in large granular lymphocyte leukemia (dated by TCRdb to the late 2010s). Study-wide context: In roughly half of the longitudinally sequenced T-LGLL patients, canonical activating STAT3 mutations were detected. One or more immunosuppressive therapy regimens were given to more than half of T-LGLL patients, and hematologic response was seen in around two fifths of the treated patients. To reconstruct clonal hierarchy and dynamics, serial deep sequencing of TCRbeta CDR3 and STAT3 was performed in patients with T-cell large granular lymphocyte leukemia. More than 15 representative T-LGLL cases were selected from an initial cohort of some 200 LGL patients for longitudinal TCRbeta and STAT3 sequencing. A couple of patients with natural killer LGL leukemia were also sequenced longitudinally as controls within the study. Patients were sequenced at over 3 time points on average, with the number of samplings per patient ranging from 2 to 8. The investigation overall reported the following: TCR clonotype switching after therapy was observed in 6 of 18 patients, and all newly emerging clones were found to be STAT3 wild type. Every T-LGLL patient showed at least one immunodominant TCRbeta clonotype, and about half showed multiple immunodominant subclonotypes. Because no samples were available when a clone first appeared, clonal expansion was inferred from samplings taken at other points. Several patients had a dominant TCR clone burden greater than the STAT3 mutant burden, which suggests that the STAT3 mutation arose secondarily within a clone that had already expanded. Variable intervals between samplings and differing treatment regimens complicated linking therapy response to changes in TCR clonal burden. Since codominant clonotypes persisted in some patients, a small but highly pathogenic clone may have gone undetected.

An Illumina MiSeq was used to sequence the TCRbeta libraries, yielding an average of around 42,000 productive templates per sample. TCRbeta CDR3 libraries were generated with the immunoSEQ assay using multiplex PCR amplification. The original methods were these. Repertoire diversity was computed as previously defined, with values near 0 indicating extremely monoclonal samples. What TCRdb holds here is the immuneACCESS table cut down to in-frame rearrangements. Part of the clones is not present; checked against another copy, under half of the missing clones reflect an unresolved V gene, and the others are unexplained. For V, J and clone size, that table is used; D and trimming come from the DNA. The sample table lists 6,000 to 9,500 clones, roughly nine tenths of them with a count of one. The ten largest account for under 50% of the sample. DNA was extracted from blood mononuclear cells, with the same DNA used for both TCR and STAT3 sequencing.

The CDR3 has 12 amino acids, counting the end cysteine and phenylalanine. Just CDR3 DNA is preserved here, 36 bases in frame from base 1. V is clipped by 5 bases and J by 2 bases, and the sequence between their germline boundaries is 6 bases long. Reading the germline V gene gives CDR1 SGHRS and CDR2 YFSETQ. In the case of this clone: No antigen is known for it. Nothing much larger sits one base from this clone, and base qualities are not available.

Sequenced input: peripheral blood mononuclear cells. Here the chain combines TRBV5-1 and TRBJ2-3; there is no confident call for the D gene. The receptor was isolated from a man between 45 and 60 years old with T-cell large granular lymphocyte leukemia. Some clones in this sample may be carry-over from other donors' samples. The age is the age at diagnosis. DNA sequence: TGCGCCAGCAGTGACTTCACAGATACGCAGTATTTT. It is translated as CASSDFTDTQYF.